Below, 22 T cell receptor beta chains from the same sample are listed, as sequenced in a study of cytomegalovirus exposure and HLA in healthy donors. The PCR ran on 60 Vbeta and 13 Jbeta primers. Generated by immunoSEQ multiplex PCR, the TCRdb table keeps only in-frame clones and is missing some. The sample shows over 40,000 clones, about 72% of them seen only once. Sequencing was done on a sample of PBMCs. The receptors were sampled from a man aged 25 to 40 in good health and CMV-seronegative.

The chain links TRBV25-1 to TRBJ1-2; 7 bases line up with TRBD1. After removal of 7 bases from V and 4 bases from J, the junction contained 6 bases not matched to a gene. The length of the CDR3 is 13 residues. Germline CDR1 reads MGHDK; CDR2 reads SYGVNS. The chain's CDR3 is CASKPGTVYGYTF. The DNA of the CDR3 is TGTGCCAGCAAACCCGGGACAGTCTATGGCTACACCTTC.

The chain links TRBV29-1 to TRBJ1-2; weak D call: TRBD1 (6 bases). V was shortened by 6 bases and J by 5 bases, with 10 bases between the two germline ends. The CDR3 is 11 residues long. The germline V gene encodes CDR1 SQVTM and CDR2 ANQGSEA. The CDR3 protein is CSVQTGYGYTF. The CDR3 nucleotides read TGCAGCGTCCAGACAGGTTATGGCTACACCTTC.

V and J are TRBV6-5 and TRBJ2-7; TRBD2 agrees at 7 bases. This CDR3 comprises 16 residues. Looked up from germline, CDR1 is MNHEY and CDR2 is SVGAGI. The ends lost 2 bases at V and 2 bases at J; junction bases unmatched: 9. CDR3 sequence (DNA): TGTGCCAGCAGTTACACCTCAGCGGGATTCACCTACGAGCAGTACTTC. This translates into CASSYTSAGFTYEQYF.

This chain connects TRBV5-1 to TRBJ2-7, with TRBD2 identical over 7 bases. CDR3 length: 15 residues. V dropped 4 bases and J dropped 3; count of bases not matched to a gene: 10. The germline V gene encodes CDR1 SGHRS and CDR2 YFSETQ. The CDR3 loop reads CASSPSGGSDYEQYF. As DNA, the CDR3 is TGCGCCAGCAGCCCTTCGGGGGGATCGGACTACGAGCAGTACTTC.

The rearrangement uses TRBV5-1 and TRBJ2-7, with TRBD2 matching 13 bases. The V gene's germline CDR1 is SGHRS and CDR2 YFSETQ. Germline trimming cut 2 bases from V and 1 base from J; bases unmatched to any gene: 12. There are 19 residues in the CDR3. DNA of the CDR3: TGCGCCAGCAGCTTTCGGACTAGCGGGAGTGGCTATTTGTCCTACGAGCAGTACTTC. Translation: CASSFRTSGSGYLSYEQYF.

V gene TRBV2 combines with J gene TRBJ1-5, with D perhaps TRBD1 (6 bases). Looked up from germline, CDR1 is SNHLY and CDR2 is FYNNEI. This CDR3 comprises 15 residues. The V gene lost 4 bases and the J gene lost 7 bases, with 17 bases spanning the gap. The CDR3 coding sequence is TGTGCCAGCAGTGGTGGGGACACCACGGCCCAGCCCCAGCATTTT. Amino acids: CASSGGDTTAQPQHF.

This clone was seen a few times. The chain is built from TRBV2 and TRBJ2-1; 14 nucleotides match TRBD2. CDR1 SNHLY and CDR2 FYNNEI come from the germline V gene. This CDR3 has 17 amino acids. The V segment lost 6 bases and the J segment 3 bases; nucleotides outside the gene matches: 7. Here the CDR3 reads CASSYSGLAGVYNEQFF. Written as DNA, the CDR3 is TGTGCCAGCAGCTACTCGGGACTAGCGGGGGTCTACAATGAGCAGTTCTTC. Supplemented by reference TRBV2 and TRBJ2-1, the full variable domain reads EPEVTQTPSHQVTQMGQEVILRCVPISNHLYFYWYRQILGQKVEFLVSFYNNEISEKSEIFDDQFSVERPDGSNFTLKIRSTKLEDSAMYFCASSYSGLAGVYNEQFFGPGTRLTVL.

The chain is built from TRBV19 and TRBJ2-7; TRBD2 matches 10 bases. CDR3 length: 14 residues. Unmatched junction bases numbered 2, after V lost 3 bases and J lost 3 bases. Germline CDR1 reads LNHDA; CDR2 reads SQIVND (reference sequence). CDR3 region: CASSIGLADYEQYF. The CDR3 coding sequence is TGTGCCAGTAGTATTGGACTAGCGGACTACGAGCAGTACTTC.

This clone was counted only a few times. The chain has TRBV2 and TRBJ1-2; D is possibly TRBD1 (6 bases). CDR1 SNHLY and CDR2 FYNNEI come from the germline V gene. V lost 6 bases, J lost 4 bases, and 15 bases lay in between. This CDR3 region has 14 residues. The CDR3 protein is CASRRDNRGYGYTF. The CDR3, as DNA: TGTGCCAGCAGGAGGGACAACAGAGGCTATGGCTACACCTTC.

The V and J genes are TRBV19 and TRBJ1-3; 7 bases map to TRBD1. The V segment lost 10 bases and the J segment 4 bases; nucleotides outside the gene matches: 7. The CDR3 loop spans 13 amino acids. Per germline, CDR1 LNHDA and CDR2 SQIVND (reference sequence). The CDR3 protein is CATTGAAGNTIYF. The CDR3, as DNA: TGTGCCACCACAGGGGCAGCCGGAAACACCATATATTTT.

This clone occurred a few times. The rearrangement joins TRBV5-1 to TRBJ1-1; a weak D match, TRBD1 (5 bases). The CDR3 is made up of 13 amino acids. Trimming left V 3 bases short and J 1 base short, with 7 bases between. In germline, CDR1 is SGHRS, CDR2 YFSETQ. CDR3 nucleotide sequence: TGCGCCAGCAGCTGGACAAGGAACACTGAAGCTTTCTTT. It translates to CASSWTRNTEAFF.

The V call is TRBV5-1, the J call TRBJ2-7; 10 bases align to TRBD2. CDR1 is SGHRS and CDR2 is YFSETQ in the germline V gene. This CDR3 has 19 amino acids. Germline trimming cut 0 bases from V and 1 base from J; bases unmatched to any gene: 13. The chain's CDR3 is CASSLVGLAGAPRSYEQYF. Here the CDR3 DNA reads TGCGCCAGCAGCTTGGTAGGTCTAGCGGGAGCCCCGCGATCCTACGAGCAGTACTTC.

The V gene is TRBV11-2, the J gene TRBJ1-1; maybe TRBD1 (6 bases). CDR3 length equals 14 residues. The germline V gene has CDR1 SGHAT and CDR2 FQNNGV. The V and J ends lost 2 bases and 3 bases respectively, with 10 bases between them. The CDR3, as DNA: TGTGCCAGCAGCTTACGGGGGGCGGACACTGAAGCTTTCTTT. It yields the protein CASSLRGADTEAFF.

This chain connects TRBV18 to TRBJ2-7, with D uncertain. CDR3 size: 11 residues. Germline V gene data show CDR1 as KGHSH and CDR2 as LQKENI. Trimming stripped 6 bases from V and 5 bases from J, with 8 bases between. Written as DNA, the CDR3 is TGTGCCAGCTCCGACCTAGACGAGCAGTACTTC. Translation gives CASSDLDEQYF.

The rearrangement joins TRBV30 to TRBJ2-1, with TRBD2 matching 13 bases. The germline V gene encodes CDR1 GTSNPN and CDR2 SVGIG (reference sequence). This CDR3 has 16 residues. The V segment lost 0 bases and the J segment 4 bases; nucleotides outside the gene matches: 3. The CDR3 DNA sequence: TGTGCCTGGAGTGTACAGGGACTAGCGGGATACAATGAGCAGTTCTTC. It codes for CAWSVQGLAGYNEQFF.

The chain joins TRBV2 to TRBJ1-4; maybe TRBD1 (6 bases). The CDR3 sequence is 14 residues long. V lost 8 bases to trimming and J lost 8 bases, with 18 bases between them. Germline V lookup: CDR1 SNHLY, CDR2 FYNNEI. In DNA, the CDR3 is TGTGCCAGCTTTTCCGCCAGGGGTTCCGAAAAACTGTTTTTT. The encoded protein is CASFSARGSEKLFF.

This clone has a handful of counts. The gene calls are TRBV13 and TRBJ2-7, with D uncertain. The CDR3 is made up of 12 amino acids. Germline assignment: CDR1 PRHDT and CDR2 FYEKMQ (reference sequence). V lost 3 bases and J lost 2, with 5 bases in between. This CDR3 reads CASSLGAYEQYF. In DNA, the CDR3 is TGTGCCAGCAGCTTGGGCGCCTACGAGCAGTACTTC. Complete variable domain (other parts from reference TRBV13 and TRBJ2-7): AAGVIQSPRHLIKEKRETATLKCYPIPRHDTVYWYQQGPGQDPQFLISFYEKMQSDKGSIPDRFSAQQFSDYHSELNMSSLELGDSALYFCASSLGAYEQYFGPGTRLTVT.

This chain uses TRBV4-2 with TRBJ1-2; the D is unclear. Trimming left V 0 bases short and J 7 bases short, with 12 bases between. Germline assignment: CDR1 LGHNA and CDR2 YNFKEQ. This CDR3 comprises 14 residues. The CDR3 reads CASSQDRLEAGYTF. In nucleotides, the CDR3 is TGTGCCAGCAGCCAAGATCGGCTCGAGGCTGGCTACACCTTC.

The CDR3 nucleotides read TGTGCCAGTAGTCCCCTCCCCGGGGAGAGCAATCAGCCCCAGCATTTT. This encodes CASSPLPGESNQPQHF. The chain recombines TRBV19 with TRBJ1-5; unclear D gene. This CDR3 has 16 amino acids. Germline V gene lookup returns CDR1 LNHDA and CDR2 SQIVND (reference sequence). Trimming left V 5 bases short and J 1 base short, with 15 bases between.

The chain joins TRBV11-2 to TRBJ2-7; 8 bases fit TRBD1. The J segment lost 4 bases and the V segment lost 2 bases, leaving 4 bases of the junction unmatched. Germline CDR1 and CDR2: SGHAT and FQNNGV. This CDR3 has 14 residues. CDR3 bases: TGTGCCAGCAGCTTACTTCGACAGGGGTACGAGCAGTACTTC. Translated: CASSLLRQGYEQYF.

This clone was counted between two and nine times. The chain links TRBV5-1 to TRBJ1-1; D possibly corresponds to TRBD1 (5 bases). V was trimmed by 4 bases and J by 5 bases, leaving 15 bases between them. The CDR3 is 14 amino acids. Germline CDR1 is SGHRS and CDR2 is YFSETQ. This CDR3 is CASSPQGFGTEAFF. The CDR3, as DNA: TGCGCCAGCAGCCCGCAGGGATTTGGGACTGAAGCTTTCTTT.

The rearrangement uses TRBV11-2 and TRBJ2-7, with D possibly TRBD2 on 5 matching bases. Trimming cost V 5 bases and J 2 bases, with 13 bases left between them. Germline CDR1 reads SGHAT; CDR2 reads FQNNGV. This CDR3 region has 14 residues. This CDR3 reads CASSAAGRPYEQYF. The CDR3 DNA is TGTGCCAGCAGCGCTGCGGGCAGGCCCTACGAGCAGTACTTC.